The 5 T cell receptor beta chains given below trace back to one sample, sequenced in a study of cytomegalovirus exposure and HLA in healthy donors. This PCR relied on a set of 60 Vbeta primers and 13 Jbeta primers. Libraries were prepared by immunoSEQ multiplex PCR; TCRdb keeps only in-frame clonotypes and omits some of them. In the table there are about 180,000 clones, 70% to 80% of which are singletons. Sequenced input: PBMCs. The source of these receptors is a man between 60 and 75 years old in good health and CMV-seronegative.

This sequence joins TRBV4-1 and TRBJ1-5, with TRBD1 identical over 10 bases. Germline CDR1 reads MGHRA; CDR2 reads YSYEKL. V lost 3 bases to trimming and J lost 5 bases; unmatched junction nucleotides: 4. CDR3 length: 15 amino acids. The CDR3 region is CASSQTGTGDQPQHF. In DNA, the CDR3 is TGCGCCAGCAGCCAGACCGGGACAGGGGATCAGCCCCAGCATTTT.

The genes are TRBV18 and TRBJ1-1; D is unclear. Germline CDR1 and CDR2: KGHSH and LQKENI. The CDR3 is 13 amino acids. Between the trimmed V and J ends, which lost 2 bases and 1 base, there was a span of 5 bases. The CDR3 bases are TGTGCCAGCTCACCAGAGAGGAACACTGAAGCTTTCTTT. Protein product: CASSPERNTEAFF.

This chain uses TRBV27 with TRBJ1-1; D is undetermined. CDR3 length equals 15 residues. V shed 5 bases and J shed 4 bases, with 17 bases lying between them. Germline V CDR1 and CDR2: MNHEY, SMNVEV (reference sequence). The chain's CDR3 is CASSPDSRGGTEAFF. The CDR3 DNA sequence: TGTGCCAGCAGTCCAGACTCCCGAGGTGGCACTGAAGCTTTCTTT.

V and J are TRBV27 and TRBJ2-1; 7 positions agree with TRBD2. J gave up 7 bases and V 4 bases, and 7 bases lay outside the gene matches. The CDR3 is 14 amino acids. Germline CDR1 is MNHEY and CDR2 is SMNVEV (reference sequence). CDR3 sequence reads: CASSSTQAGNEQFF. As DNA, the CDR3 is TGTGCCAGCAGTTCGACGCAAGCGGGGAATGAGCAGTTCTTC.

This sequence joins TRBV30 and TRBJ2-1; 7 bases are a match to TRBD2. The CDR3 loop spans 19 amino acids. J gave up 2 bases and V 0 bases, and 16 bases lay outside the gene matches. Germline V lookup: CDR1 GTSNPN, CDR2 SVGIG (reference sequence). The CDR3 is CAWSVNLGRRLAAYNEQFF. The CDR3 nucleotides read TGTGCCTGGAGTGTTAATTTGGGTCGACGGCTAGCGGCCTACAATGAGCAGTTCTTC.